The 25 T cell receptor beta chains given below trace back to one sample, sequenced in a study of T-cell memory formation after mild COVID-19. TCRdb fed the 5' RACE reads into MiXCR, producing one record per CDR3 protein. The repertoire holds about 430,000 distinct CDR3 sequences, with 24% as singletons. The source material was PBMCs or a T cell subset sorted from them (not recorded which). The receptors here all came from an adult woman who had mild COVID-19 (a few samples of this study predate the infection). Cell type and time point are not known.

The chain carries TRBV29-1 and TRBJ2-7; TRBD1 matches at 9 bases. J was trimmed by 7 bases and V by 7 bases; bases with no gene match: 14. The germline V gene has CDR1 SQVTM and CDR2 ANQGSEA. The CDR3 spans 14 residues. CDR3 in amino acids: CSAYPGQGTDEQYF. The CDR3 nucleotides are TGCAGCGCCTACCCGGGACAGGGAACGGATGAGCAGTACTTC.

The CDR3 spells CASSLPQGGSYEQYF. The CDR3 nucleotides read TGCGCCAGCAGCTTGCCGCAGGGCGGGTCCTACGAGCAGTACTTC. V gene TRBV5-1 combines with J gene TRBJ2-7, with D perhaps assigned TRBD1 or TRBD2 (5 bases each). This CDR3 contains 15 residues. Trimming removed 1 base at V and 1 base at J, with 12 bases between. Looked up from germline, CDR1 is SGHRS and CDR2 is YFSETQ.

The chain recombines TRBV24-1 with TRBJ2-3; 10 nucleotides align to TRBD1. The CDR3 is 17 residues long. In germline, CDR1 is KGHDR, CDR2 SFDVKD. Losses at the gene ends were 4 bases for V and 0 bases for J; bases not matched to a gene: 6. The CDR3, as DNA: TGTGCCACCAGTGAAGCTGACAGGGGGCTAAGCACAGATACGCAGTATTTT. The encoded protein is CATSEADRGLSTDTQYF.

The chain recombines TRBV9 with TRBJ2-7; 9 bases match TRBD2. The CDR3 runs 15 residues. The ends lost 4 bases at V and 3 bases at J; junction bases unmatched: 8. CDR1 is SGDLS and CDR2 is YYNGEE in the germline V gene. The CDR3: CASSSSGSLHYEQYF. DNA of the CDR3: TGTGCCAGCAGCAGTAGCGGGAGTCTCCACTACGAGCAGTACTTC.

CDR3 residues: CASSQAAISNQPQHF. As DNA, the CDR3 is TGTGCCAGCAGCCAAGCGGCGATCAGCAATCAGCCCCAGCATTTT. The rearrangement uses TRBV3-1 and TRBJ1-5, with D unresolved. Per germline, CDR1 LGHDT and CDR2 YNNKEL (reference sequence). V lost 1 base and J lost 1, with 8 bases in between. The CDR3 totals 15 residues.

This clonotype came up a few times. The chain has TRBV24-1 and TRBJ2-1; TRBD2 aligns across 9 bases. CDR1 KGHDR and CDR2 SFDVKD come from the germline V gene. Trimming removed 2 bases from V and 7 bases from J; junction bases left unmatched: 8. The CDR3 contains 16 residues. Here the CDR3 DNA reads TGTGCCACCAGTGATTATCAGCGGGAGGCGAGTAATGAGCAGTTCTTC. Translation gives CATSDYQREASNEQFF.

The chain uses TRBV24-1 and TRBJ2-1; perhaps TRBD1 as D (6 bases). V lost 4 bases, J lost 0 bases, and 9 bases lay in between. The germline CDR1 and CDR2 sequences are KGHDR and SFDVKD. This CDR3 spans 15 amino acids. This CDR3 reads CATSDPDSSYNEQFF. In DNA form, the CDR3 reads TGTGCCACCAGTGACCCGGACAGCTCCTACAATGAGCAGTTCTTC.

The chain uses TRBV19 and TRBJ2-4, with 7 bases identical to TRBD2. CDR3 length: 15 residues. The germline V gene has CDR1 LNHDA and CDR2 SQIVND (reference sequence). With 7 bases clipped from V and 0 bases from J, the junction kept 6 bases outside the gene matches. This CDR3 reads CASNPSGLAKNIQYF. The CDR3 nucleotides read TGTGCCAGTAATCCTAGCGGACTAGCCAAAAACATTCAGTACTTC.

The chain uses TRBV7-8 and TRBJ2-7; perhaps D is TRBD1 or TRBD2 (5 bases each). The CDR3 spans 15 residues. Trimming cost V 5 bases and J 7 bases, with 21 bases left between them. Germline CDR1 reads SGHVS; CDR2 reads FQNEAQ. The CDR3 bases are TGTGCCAGCAGCGCCCGAGGGACGGGTCTCGGGGAGCAGTACTTC. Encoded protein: CASSARGTGLGEQYF.

CDR3 residues: CASRAPGTSGREQYF. The CDR3 DNA sequence: TGTGCCAGCAGAGCCCCCGGGACTAGCGGAAGGGAGCAGTACTTC. V usage is TRBV7-2 and J usage is TRBJ2-7; 11 bases agree with TRBD2. The germline V gene encodes CDR1 SGHTA and CDR2 FQGNSA. The CDR3 runs 15 residues. V lost 6 bases and J lost 7; bases outside the gene matches: 11.

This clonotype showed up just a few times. The CDR3 reads CASPCWPGANVLTF. As DNA, the CDR3 is TGTGCCAGCCCGTGCTGGCCTGGGGCCAACGTCCTGACTTTC. This chain joins TRBV19 and TRBJ2-6; D remains ambiguous. The CDR3 extends over 14 amino acids. CDR1 is LNHDA and CDR2 is SQIVND in the germline V gene (reference sequence). The V end was cut by 9 bases, the J end by 2 bases, with 11 bases between.

DNA for the CDR3: TGCGCCAGCAGCTTGTATACGACAGGCTCCTACGAGCAGTACTTC. It specifies CASSLYTTGSYEQYF. The chain has TRBV4-1 and TRBJ2-7, with D maybe TRBD1 (6 bases). Germline V gives CDR1 MGHRA, CDR2 YSYEKL. Trimming took off 5 bases at V and 0 bases at J, with 14 bases between the two ends. The CDR3 has 15 amino acids.

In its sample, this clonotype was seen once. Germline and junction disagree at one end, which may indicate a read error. The CDR3 spells CASSGRPQETQYF. As DNA, the CDR3 is TGTGCCAGTAGCGGACGGCCCCAAGAGACTCAGTACTTC. The chain carries TRBV19 and TRBJ2-5; the D is unclear. The CDR3 sequence is 13 residues long. Germline CDR1 LNHDA, CDR2 SQIVND (reference sequence).

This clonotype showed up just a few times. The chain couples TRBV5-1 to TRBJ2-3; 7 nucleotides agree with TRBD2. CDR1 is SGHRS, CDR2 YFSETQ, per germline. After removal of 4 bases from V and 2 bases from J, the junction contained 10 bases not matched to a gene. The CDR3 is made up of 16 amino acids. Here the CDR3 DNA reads TGCGCCAGCAGCATACTTAGCGGGTCTCCCACAGATACGCAGTATTTT. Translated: CASSILSGSPTDTQYF.

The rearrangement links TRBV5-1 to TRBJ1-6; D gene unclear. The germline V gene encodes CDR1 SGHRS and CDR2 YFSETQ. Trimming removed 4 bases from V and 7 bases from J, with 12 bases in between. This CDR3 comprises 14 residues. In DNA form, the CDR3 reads TGCGCCAGCAGCCACGGCACGAGCAATTCACCCCTCCACTTT. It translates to CASSHGTSNSPLHF.

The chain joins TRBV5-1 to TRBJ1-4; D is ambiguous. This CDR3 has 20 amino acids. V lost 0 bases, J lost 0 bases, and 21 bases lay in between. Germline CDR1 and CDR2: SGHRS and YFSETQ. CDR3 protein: CASSLGSARLSPATNEKLFF. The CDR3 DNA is TGCGCCAGCAGCTTGGGTTCGGCTCGACTCTCTCCTGCAACTAATGAAAAACTGTTTTTT. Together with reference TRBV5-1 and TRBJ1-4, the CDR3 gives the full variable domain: KAGVTQTPRYLIKTRGQQVTLSCSPISGHRSVSWYQQTPGQGLQFLFEYFSETQRNKGNFPGRFSGRQFSNSRSEMNVSTLELGDSALYLCASSLGSARLSPATNEKLFFGSGTQLSVL.

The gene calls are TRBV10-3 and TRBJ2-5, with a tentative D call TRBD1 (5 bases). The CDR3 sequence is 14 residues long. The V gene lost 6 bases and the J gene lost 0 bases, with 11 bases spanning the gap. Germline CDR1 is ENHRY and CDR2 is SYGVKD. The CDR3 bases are TGTGCCATCAGCAGGGATTCGTACCAAGAGACCCAGTACTTC. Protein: CAISRDSYQETQYF.

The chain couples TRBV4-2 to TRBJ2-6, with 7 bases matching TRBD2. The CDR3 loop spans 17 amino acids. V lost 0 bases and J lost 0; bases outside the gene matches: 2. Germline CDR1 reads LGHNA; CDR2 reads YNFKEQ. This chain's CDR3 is CASSQDGRGSGANVLTF. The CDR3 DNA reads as TGTGCCAGCAGCCAAGATGGGAGGGGCTCTGGGGCCAACGTCCTGACTTTC.

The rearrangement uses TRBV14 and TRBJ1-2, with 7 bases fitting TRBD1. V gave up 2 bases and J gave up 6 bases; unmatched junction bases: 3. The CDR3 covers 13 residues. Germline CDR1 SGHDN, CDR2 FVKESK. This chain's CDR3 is CASSQFRGDGYTF. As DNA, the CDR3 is TGTGCCAGCAGCCAATTCAGGGGGGATGGCTACACCTTC.

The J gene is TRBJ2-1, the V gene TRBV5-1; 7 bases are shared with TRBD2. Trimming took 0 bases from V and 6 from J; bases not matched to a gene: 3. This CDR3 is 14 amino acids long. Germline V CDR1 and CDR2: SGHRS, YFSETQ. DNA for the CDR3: TGCGCCAGCAGCTTGGGGACTAGTTCCAATGAGCAGTTCTTC. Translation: CASSLGTSSNEQFF.

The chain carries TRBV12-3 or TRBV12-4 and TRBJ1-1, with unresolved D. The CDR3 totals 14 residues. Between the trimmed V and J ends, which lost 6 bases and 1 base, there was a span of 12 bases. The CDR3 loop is CASRLQEGNTEAFF. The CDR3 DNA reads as TGTGCCAGCAGACTTCAGGAGGGGAACACTGAAGCTTTCTTT.

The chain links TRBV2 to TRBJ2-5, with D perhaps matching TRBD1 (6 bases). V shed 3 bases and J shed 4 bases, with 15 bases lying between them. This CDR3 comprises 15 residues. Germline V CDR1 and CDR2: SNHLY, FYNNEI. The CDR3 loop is CASSDPRGRGETQYF. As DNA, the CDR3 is TGTGCCAGCAGTGATCCCAGAGGCAGGGGAGAGACCCAGTACTTC.

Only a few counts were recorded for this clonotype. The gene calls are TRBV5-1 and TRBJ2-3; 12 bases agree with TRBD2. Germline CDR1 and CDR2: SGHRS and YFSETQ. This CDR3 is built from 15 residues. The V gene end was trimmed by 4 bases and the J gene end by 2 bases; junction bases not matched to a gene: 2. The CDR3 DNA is TGCGCCAGCAGCCCTAGCGGGAGGGACACAGATACGCAGTATTTT. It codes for CASSPSGRDTDTQYF.

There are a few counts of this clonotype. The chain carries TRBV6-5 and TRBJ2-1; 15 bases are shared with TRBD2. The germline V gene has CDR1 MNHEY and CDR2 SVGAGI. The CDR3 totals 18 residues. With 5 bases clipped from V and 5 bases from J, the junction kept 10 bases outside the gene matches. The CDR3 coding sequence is TGTGCCAGCAGTCCCTGGACTAGCGGGGGGGATGTGAACAATGAGCAGTTCTTC. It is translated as CASSPWTSGGDVNNEQFF.

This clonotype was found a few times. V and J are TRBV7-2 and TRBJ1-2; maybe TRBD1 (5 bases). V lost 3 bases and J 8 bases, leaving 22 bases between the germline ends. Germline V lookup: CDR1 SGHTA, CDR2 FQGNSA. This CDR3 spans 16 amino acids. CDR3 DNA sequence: TGTGCCAGCAGCTTTAAAAAGGGGCGACCCAGGGTCGGCTACACCTTC. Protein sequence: CASSFKKGRPRVGYTF. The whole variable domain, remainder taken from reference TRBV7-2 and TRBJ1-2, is GAGVSQSPSNKVTEKGKDVELRCDPISGHTALYWYRQSLGQGLEFLIYFQGNSAPDKSGLPSDRFSAERTGGSVSTLTIQRTQQEDSAVYLCASSFKKGRPRVGYTFGSGTRLTVV.